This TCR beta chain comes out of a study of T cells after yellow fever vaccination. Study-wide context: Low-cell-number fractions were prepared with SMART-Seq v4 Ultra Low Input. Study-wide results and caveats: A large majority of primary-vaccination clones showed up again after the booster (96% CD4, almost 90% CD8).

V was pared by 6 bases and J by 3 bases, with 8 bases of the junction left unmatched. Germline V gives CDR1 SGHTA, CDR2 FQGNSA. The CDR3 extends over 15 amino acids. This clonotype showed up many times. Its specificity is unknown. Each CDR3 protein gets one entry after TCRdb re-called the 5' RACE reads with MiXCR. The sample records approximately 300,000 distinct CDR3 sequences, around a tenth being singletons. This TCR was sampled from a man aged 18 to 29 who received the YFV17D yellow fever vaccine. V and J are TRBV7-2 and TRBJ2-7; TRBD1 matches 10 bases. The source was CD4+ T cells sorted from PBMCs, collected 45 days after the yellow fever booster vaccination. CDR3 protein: CASRTTGQGSYEQYF. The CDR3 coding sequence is TGTGCCAGCAGAACTACGGGACAGGGGAGCTACGAGCAGTACTTC.